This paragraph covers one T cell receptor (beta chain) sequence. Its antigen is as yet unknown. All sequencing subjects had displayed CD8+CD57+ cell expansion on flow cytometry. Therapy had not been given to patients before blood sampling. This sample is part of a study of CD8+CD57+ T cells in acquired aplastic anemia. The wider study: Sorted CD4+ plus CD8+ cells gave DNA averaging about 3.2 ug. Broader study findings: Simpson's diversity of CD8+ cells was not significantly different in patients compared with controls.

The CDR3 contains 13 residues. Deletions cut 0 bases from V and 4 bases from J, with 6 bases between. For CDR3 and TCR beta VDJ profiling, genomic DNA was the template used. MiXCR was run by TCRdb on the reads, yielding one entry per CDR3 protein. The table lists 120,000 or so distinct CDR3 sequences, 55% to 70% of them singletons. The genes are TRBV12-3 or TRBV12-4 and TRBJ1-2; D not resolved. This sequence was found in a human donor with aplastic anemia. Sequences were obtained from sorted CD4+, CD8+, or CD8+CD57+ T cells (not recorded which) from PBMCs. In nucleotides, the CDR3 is TGTGCCAGCAGTTTAGCGTGGTCCTATGGCTACACCTTC. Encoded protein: CASSLAWSYGYTF.